A single sample is the source of the 5 T cell receptor beta chains below, sequenced in a study of OX40 agonist ivuxolimab in advanced cancers. Library construction relied on the immunoSEQ multiplex PCR assay. TCRdb obtained this table from immuneACCESS and retained in-frame rearrangements with V and J assigned. These tables miss some clones; where compared with another copy, unresolved V genes account for less than half of the shortfall, and the remainder is unexplained. In all, the sample holds around 24,000 clones, and roughly 80% of those were seen once. The biggest ten clones account for around 27% of the sample. The sample consisted of CD4+ or CD8+ T cells sorted from blood, taken in a trial of the OX40 agonist ivuxolimab. These receptors all come from an adult with an advanced solid tumor such as melanoma, head and neck, liver or kidney cancer.

The chain recombines TRBV27 with TRBJ1-2, with TRBD1 matching 7 bases. J gave up 6 bases and V 2 bases, and 6 bases lay outside the gene matches. Germline CDR1 reads MNHEY; CDR2 reads SMNVEV (reference sequence). The CDR3 has 14 residues. The CDR3 DNA is TGTGCCAGCAGTTTAATGGGACAGACAGATGGCTACACCTTC. Translated, it gives CASSLMGQTDGYTF.

The chain employs TRBV6-5 and TRBJ2-7; a weak D match, TRBD2 (6 bases). The V gene lost 7 bases and the J gene lost 2 bases, with 12 bases spanning the gap. The CDR3 has 13 amino acids. CDR1 is MNHEY and CDR2 is SVGAGI in the germline V gene. The CDR3 sequence is CASTGSAAYEQYF. The CDR3 DNA reads TGTGCCAGCACCGGGAGCGCGGCCTACGAGCAGTACTTC.

CDR3 nucleotides: TGTGCCAGCAGCCCCAGGACAGGGGGTCCTGAAGCTTTCTTT. Amino acids: CASSPRTGGPEAFF. The rearrangement uses TRBV5-8 and TRBJ1-1, with TRBD1 matching over 10 bases. Trimming at V came to 4 bases and at J to 6 bases, leaving 6 bases not matched to a gene. Germline lookup yields CDR1 SGHTS and CDR2 YDEGEE. The CDR3 is 14 amino acids.

V usage is TRBV19 and J usage is TRBJ1-2, with a weak D call TRBD1 (5 bases). Looked up from germline, CDR1 is LNHDA and CDR2 is SQIVND (reference sequence). CDR3 length equals 14 residues. Trimming left V 4 bases short and J 4 bases short, with 13 bases between. CDR3 in DNA: TGTGCCAGTAGTAGAATAGGGGCGGTCTATGGCTACACCTTC. Protein product: CASSRIGAVYGYTF.

J is TRBJ1-1 and V is TRBV10-2, with D possibly matching TRBD1 (6 bases). Germline V gene sequence: CDR1 WSHSY, CDR2 SAAADI. This CDR3 is built from 15 residues. V lost 1 base and J lost 1, with 10 bases in between. The CDR3 DNA reads as TGCGCCAGCAGTGAGTTTCAGGGGAAGAACACTGAAGCTTTCTTT. Its protein product is CASSEFQGKNTEAFF.